This passage covers 27 T cell receptor beta chains from one sample sequenced in a study of blood T cells in healthy people across ages (dated by TCRdb to the mid-2010s). Libraries were prepared through 5' RACE. A second PCR of about 7 to 12 cycles was performed with a sample-barcoded 5' primer and a J-beta primer mix. In TCRdb, the public reads were trimmed at Q25 with fastp and aligned with MiXCR, with productive beta chains retained. Records with the same CDR3 protein are collapsed into one entry carrying the most frequent genes and DNA. The sample table holds roughly 1.9 million distinct CDR3 sequences, of which about 39% were seen once. The leading ten clones occupy about 21% of the sample. Sequencing used blood. Receptors originate from a human donor in good health.

This clonotype has more than one count but fewer than ten. The chain recombines TRBV5-1 with TRBJ2-3, with a tentative D call TRBD2 (6 bases). This CDR3 is 15 amino acids long. Germline V gene sequence: CDR1 SGHRS, CDR2 YFSETQ. Trimming stripped 5 bases from V and 4 bases from J, with 17 bases between. CDR3 loop: CASRPGPRDADTQYF. The DNA for the CDR3 is TGCGCCAGCAGGCCGGGACCGCGGGACGCAGATACGCAGTATTTT.

This clonotype turned up a few times. This chain uses TRBV6-6 with TRBJ1-1; 7 nucleotides line up with TRBD1. The trim removed 8 bases at V and 4 bases at J, leaving 19 bases unmatched. The germline V gene encodes CDR1 MNHNY and CDR2 SVGAGI (reference sequence). This CDR3 has 17 amino acids. The CDR3 protein is CASPTGRLVGSGTEAFF. The DNA for the CDR3 is TGTGCCAGCCCGACAGGGAGGTTAGTGGGCTCTGGCACTGAAGCTTTCTTT.

This clonotype has only a few counts. The CDR3 sequence is CSAGGGPVTSTDTQYF. The CDR3 DNA reads as TGCAGTGCCGGAGGGGGGCCCGTCACTAGCACAGATACGCAGTATTTT. V is TRBV20-1 and J is TRBJ2-3; D tentatively reads TRBD1 or TRBD2 (6 bases each). Germline V gene lookup returns CDR1 DFQATT and CDR2 SNEGSKA (reference sequence). The CDR3 runs to 16 residues. Trimming left V 6 bases short and J 0 bases short, with 19 bases between.

Worth noting for this clonotype: One end of the junction fails to match germline, which may point to a read error. The chain employs TRBV5-4 and TRBJ2-5, with TRBD2 as a possible D gene (6 bases). Germline lookup yields CDR1 SGHNT and CDR2 YYREEE (reference sequence). This CDR3 is 14 amino acids long. The CDR3 coding sequence is TGTGCCAGGAGCTTGATCGGGGGCCAAGAGACCCAGTACTTC. This sequence encodes CARSLIGGQETQYF.

The genes are TRBV28 and TRBJ1-6, with D hard to call. The V gene lost 3 bases and the J gene lost 7 bases, with 22 bases spanning the gap. This CDR3 comprises 18 residues. CDR1 MDHEN and CDR2 SYDVKM come from the germline V gene. CDR3 amino acids: CASSFGLKRARRNSPLHF. The CDR3 DNA is TGTGCCAGCAGTTTCGGCTTGAAAAGGGCCCGCCGGAATTCACCCCTCCACTTT.

The chain has TRBV5-1 and TRBJ1-4, with D perhaps matching TRBD1 (5 bases). Looked up from germline, CDR1 is SGHRS and CDR2 is YFSETQ. V lost 2 bases and J lost 4, with 9 bases in between. This CDR3 region has 14 residues. CDR3 protein: CASSFGTFNEKLFF. CDR3 nucleotide sequence: TGCGCCAGCAGCTTTGGGACCTTTAATGAAAAACTGTTTTTT.

A few counts support this clonotype. V is TRBV13 and J is TRBJ2-5, with 10 bases fitting TRBD2. The V gene end was trimmed by 5 bases and the J gene end by 4 bases; junction bases not matched to a gene: 4. The CDR3 is 14 amino acids. CDR1 and CDR2 from the germline V gene are PRHDT and FYEKMQ (reference sequence). The CDR3 reads CASSNGLAVETQYF. CDR3 bases: TGTGCCAGCAGCAATGGACTAGCGGTAGAGACCCAGTACTTC.

This clonotype occurred a few times. CDR3 coding DNA: TGCGCCAGCAGCTTGTTAGGACAGGTGGGCACCTACGAGCAGTACTTC. It translates to CASSLLGQVGTYEQYF. The rearrangement joins TRBV5-1 to TRBJ2-7; 7 nucleotides align to TRBD1. V shed 1 base and J 2 bases; nucleotides not matched to a gene: 9. The CDR3 covers 16 residues. Per the germline V gene, CDR1 is SGHRS and CDR2 is YFSETQ.

The CDR3: CASSQDPGRRNTIYF. For the CDR3, the DNA is TGTGCCAGCAGCCAAGATCCGGGACGCCGAAACACCATATATTTT. The chain links TRBV4-2 to TRBJ1-3; maybe TRBD1 (5 bases). From germline, CDR1 is LGHNA and CDR2 YNFKEQ. Trimming pared 0 bases from V and 5 bases from J, leaving 11 bases between. The CDR3 has 15 amino acids.

This clonotype was detected a few times. The J gene is TRBJ1-2, the V gene TRBV7-2, with D hard to call. Looked up from germline, CDR1 is SGHTA and CDR2 is FQGNSA. CDR3 length: 14 amino acids. The germline V and J ends were trimmed by 5 bases and 8 bases, with 18 bases remaining between them. In DNA, the CDR3 is TGTGCCAGCAGCCCCAACAGTGCTCTATGGGGCTACACCTTC. Translation gives CASSPNSALWGYTF.

The J gene is TRBJ1-5, the V gene TRBV15; unclear D gene. V was pared by 0 bases and J by 1 base, with 10 bases between. The V gene's germline CDR1 is LNHNV and CDR2 YYDKDF (reference sequence). The CDR3 sequence is 16 residues long. Here the CDR3 reads CATSRDKGLSNQPQHF. CDR3 coding DNA: TGTGCCACCAGCAGAGATAAGGGTTTGAGCAATCAGCCCCAGCATTTT.

In the case of this clonotype: At one end the junction does not follow the germline gene, possibly because of a read error. The J gene is TRBJ2-2, the V gene TRBV7-7; TRBD2 might be the D (5 bases). CDR3 length: 14 residues. CDR1 SSHAT and CDR2 FNYEAQ come from the germline V gene (reference sequence). The CDR3, as DNA: TGTGCTAGCAGCCCGGAGCCCGGGGTCGGGGAGCTGTTTTTT. Translated: CASSPEPGVGELFF.

This clonotype was counted a few times. The chain recombines TRBV6-5 with TRBJ2-7; D not certain. Germline V gives CDR1 MNHEY, CDR2 SVGAGI. The CDR3 is made up of 15 amino acids. V was pared by 0 bases and J by 4 bases, with 13 bases between. DNA of the CDR3: TGTGCCAGCAGTTACTCTGGTCCCCGGGTTTACGAGCAGTACTTC. It translates to CASSYSGPRVYEQYF.

This clonotype showed up many times. The rearrangement uses TRBV7-2 and TRBJ2-7; D is unclear. Trimming cost V 0 bases and J 2 bases, with 11 bases left between them. The CDR3 extends over 15 amino acids. CDR1 is SGHTA and CDR2 is FQGNSA in the germline V gene. CDR3 in DNA: TGTGCCAGCAGCTTAGCCGGTGATCTACCCTACGAGCAGTACTTC. As protein: CASSLAGDLPYEQYF.

This clonotype was seen a handful of times. Written as DNA, the CDR3 is TGTGCCAGCAGCTCGAGAGGGGCCCTAGAGACCCAGTACTTC. This sequence encodes CASSSRGALETQYF. The genes are TRBV7-9 and TRBJ2-5; D might be TRBD1 or TRBD2, each matching 5 bases. Germline V gene lookup returns CDR1 SEHNR and CDR2 FQNEAQ (reference sequence). V was trimmed by 4 bases and J by 4 bases, leaving 13 bases between them. CDR3 size: 14 residues.

This clonotype has more than one count but fewer than ten. The chain uses TRBV20-1 and TRBJ2-3; TRBD1 aligns across 7 bases. CDR3 length equals 15 residues. Trimming cost V 0 bases and J 2 bases; bases outside gene matches: 5. Germline values: CDR1 DFQATT, CDR2 SNEGSKA (reference sequence). The CDR3, as DNA: TGCAGTGCTAGAGACTCAGGGACAGTCACAGATACGCAGTATTTT. It encodes CSARDSGTVTDTQYF.

This clonotype was seen ten or more times. The chain uses TRBV6-5 and TRBJ2-7; D ambiguous. V lost 5 bases and J 2 bases, leaving 10 bases between the germline ends. Germline values: CDR1 MNHEY, CDR2 SVGAGI. The CDR3 covers 13 residues. The CDR3, as DNA: TGTGCCAGCAGTACCTCCCTGACCTACGAGCAGTACTTC. This codes for CASSTSLTYEQYF.

V is TRBV9 and J is TRBJ1-1; perhaps TRBD1 as D (6 bases). Germline V CDR1 and CDR2: SGDLS, YYNGEE. The V end was cut by 4 bases, the J end by 4 bases, with 17 bases between. The CDR3 has 15 amino acids. The CDR3 coding sequence is TGTGCCAGCAGCCCCCAGACAGGTATGGGCACTGAAGCTTTCTTT. It encodes CASSPQTGMGTEAFF.

A few counts support this clonotype. V is TRBV29-1 and J is TRBJ2-7; D is possibly TRBD1 or TRBD2 (5 bases each). Germline CDR1 reads SQVTM; CDR2 reads ANQGSEA. This CDR3 region has 14 residues. The V end lost 5 bases, the J end lost 1 base, and 15 bases lay between the germline ends. The CDR3 sequence: CSVPGTSGSYEQYF. CDR3 sequence (DNA): TGCAGCGTTCCCGGGACGTCCGGATCCTACGAGCAGTACTTC.

The chain carries TRBV7-8 and TRBJ2-3, with D perhaps matching TRBD1 (6 bases). CDR1 is SGHVS, CDR2 FQNEAQ, per germline. V gave up 4 bases and J gave up 0 bases, with 11 bases separating them. The CDR3 is 15 amino acids. CDR3 bases: TGTGCCAGCAGCTGGACAGCTTCTAGCACAGATACGCAGTATTTT. It is translated as CASSWTASSTDTQYF.

This chain links TRBV20-1 with TRBJ1-1; D is uncertain. The CDR3 has 15 residues. The ends were cut back, 5 bases at V and 0 bases at J, with 16 bases in the middle. CDR1 DFQATT and CDR2 SNEGSKA come from the germline V gene (reference sequence). CDR3 protein: CSASPTVGVNTEAFF. In DNA, the CDR3 is TGCAGTGCTTCCCCCACCGTCGGGGTGAACACTGAAGCTTTCTTT.

This clonotype was picked up many times. CDR3 in DNA: TGTGCCAGCAGTTACTCCCCCGGGACAGGGATAGAGACCCAGTACTTC. Protein product: CASSYSPGTGIETQYF. The genes are TRBV6-6 and TRBJ2-5, with 9 bases identical to TRBD1. The germline V gene has CDR1 MNHNY and CDR2 SVGAGI (reference sequence). The CDR3 extends over 16 amino acids. Trimming at V came to 0 bases and at J to 4 bases, leaving 6 bases not matched to a gene.

The rearrangement joins TRBV6-2 or TRBV6-3 to TRBJ2-5, with D uncertain. The CDR3 sequence is 13 residues long. Germline CDR1 is MNHEY and CDR2 is SVGEGT. Trimming took 7 bases from V and 7 from J, leaving 16 bases between them. The CDR3 loop reads CASTMTSLGTQYF. The CDR3 DNA reads as TGTGCCAGCACGATGACCAGTTTAGGGACCCAGTACTTC.

This sequence joins TRBV25-1 and TRBJ2-3, with D tentatively TRBD1 (5 bases). Germline CDR1 and CDR2: MGHDK and SYGVNS. Deletions cut 5 bases from V and 5 bases from J, with 14 bases between. CDR3 length equals 14 residues. In nucleotides, the CDR3 is TGTGCCAGCAGTTCGGGTCAGGGAATAGATACGCAGTATTTT. It specifies CASSSGQGIDTQYF.

This clonotype came up a few times. The V and J genes are TRBV7-2 and TRBJ2-1; D may be TRBD2 (6 bases). This CDR3 contains 15 residues. The germline V gene encodes CDR1 SGHTA and CDR2 FQGNSA. Trimming pared 7 bases from V and 7 bases from J, leaving 20 bases between. DNA of the CDR3: TGTGCCAGCACCCGGGCTGGGGTCGCGGGGAATGAGCAGTTCTTC. Its translation: CASTRAGVAGNEQFF.

The chain recombines TRBV7-2 with TRBJ2-3; possible D gene TRBD2, 6 bases. There are 17 residues in the CDR3. V shed 5 bases and J shed 3 bases, with 21 bases lying between them. Germline lookup yields CDR1 SGHTA and CDR2 FQGNSA. The CDR3 sequence is CASSAENWRGATDTQYF. CDR3 nucleotides: TGTGCCAGCAGCGCCGAGAATTGGCGGGGAGCGACAGATACGCAGTATTTT. Full variable domain (outside the CDR3, taken from reference TRBV7-2 and TRBJ2-3): GAGVSQSPSNKVTEKGKDVELRCDPISGHTALYWYRQSLGQGLEFLIYFQGNSAPDKSGLPSDRFSAERTGGSVSTLTIQRTQQEDSAVYLCASSAENWRGATDTQYFGPGTRLTVL.

The chain is built from TRBV11-1 and TRBJ2-6; no definite D call. CDR1 and CDR2 (germline): SGHAT, FQDESV (reference sequence). This CDR3 is built from 17 residues. Trimming removed 5 bases from V and 0 bases from J, with 14 bases in between. Written as DNA, the CDR3 is TGTGCCAGCAGCATCGGACCCTCTTACTCTGGGGCCAACGTCCTGACTTTC. It translates to CASSIGPSYSGANVLTF.